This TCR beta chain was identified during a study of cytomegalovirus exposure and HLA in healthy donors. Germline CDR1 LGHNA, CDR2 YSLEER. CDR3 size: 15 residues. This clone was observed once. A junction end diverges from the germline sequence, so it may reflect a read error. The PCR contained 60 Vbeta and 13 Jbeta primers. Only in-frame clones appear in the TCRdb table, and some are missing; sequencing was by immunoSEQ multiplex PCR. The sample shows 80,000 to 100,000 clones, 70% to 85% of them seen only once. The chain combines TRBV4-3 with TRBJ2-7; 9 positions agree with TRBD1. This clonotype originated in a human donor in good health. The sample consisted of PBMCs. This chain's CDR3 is CTSSQGTGTPYEQYF. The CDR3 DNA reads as TGCACCAGCAGCCAAGGGACAGGGACCCCCTACGAGCAGTACTTC.